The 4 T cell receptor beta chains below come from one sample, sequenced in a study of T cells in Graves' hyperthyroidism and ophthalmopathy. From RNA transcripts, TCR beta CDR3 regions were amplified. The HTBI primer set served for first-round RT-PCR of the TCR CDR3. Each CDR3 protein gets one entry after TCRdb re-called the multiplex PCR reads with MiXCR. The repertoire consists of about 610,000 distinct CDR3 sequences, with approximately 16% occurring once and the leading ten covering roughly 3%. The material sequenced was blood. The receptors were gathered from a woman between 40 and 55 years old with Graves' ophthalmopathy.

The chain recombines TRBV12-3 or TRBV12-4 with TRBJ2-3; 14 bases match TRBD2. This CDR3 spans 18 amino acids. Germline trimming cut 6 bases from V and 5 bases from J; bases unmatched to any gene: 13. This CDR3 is CASSRFLGLAGGEDTQYF. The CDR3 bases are TGTGCCAGCAGCCGGTTTCTTGGACTAGCGGGGGGAGAAGATACGCAGTATTTT.

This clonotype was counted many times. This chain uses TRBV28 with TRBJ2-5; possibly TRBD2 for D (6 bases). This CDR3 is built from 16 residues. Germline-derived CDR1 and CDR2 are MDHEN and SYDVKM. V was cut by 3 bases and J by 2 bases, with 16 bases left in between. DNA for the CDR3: TGTGCCAGCAGTTTTTTATCGGGAGTGAGGCAAGAGACCCAGTACTTC. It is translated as CASSFLSGVRQETQYF.

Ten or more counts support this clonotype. The CDR3 DNA reads as TGTGCCAGCAGCTACCGCCAGGGGAGTGGCTCCTGGGCCTCCTACGAGCAGTACTTC. It encodes CASSYRQGSGSWASYEQYF. This rearrangement joins TRBV7-8 to TRBJ2-7; possible D gene TRBD1, 6 bases. This CDR3 spans 19 amino acids. V gave up 4 bases and J gave up 0 bases, with 25 bases separating them. Germline CDR1 and CDR2: SGHVS and FQNEAQ.

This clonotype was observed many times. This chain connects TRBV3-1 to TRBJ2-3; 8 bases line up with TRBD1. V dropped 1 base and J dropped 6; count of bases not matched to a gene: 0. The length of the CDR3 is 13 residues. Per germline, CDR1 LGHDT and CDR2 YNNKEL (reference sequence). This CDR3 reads CASSQGTGDTQYF. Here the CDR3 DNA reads TGTGCCAGCAGCCAAGGGACAGGGGATACGCAGTATTTT.